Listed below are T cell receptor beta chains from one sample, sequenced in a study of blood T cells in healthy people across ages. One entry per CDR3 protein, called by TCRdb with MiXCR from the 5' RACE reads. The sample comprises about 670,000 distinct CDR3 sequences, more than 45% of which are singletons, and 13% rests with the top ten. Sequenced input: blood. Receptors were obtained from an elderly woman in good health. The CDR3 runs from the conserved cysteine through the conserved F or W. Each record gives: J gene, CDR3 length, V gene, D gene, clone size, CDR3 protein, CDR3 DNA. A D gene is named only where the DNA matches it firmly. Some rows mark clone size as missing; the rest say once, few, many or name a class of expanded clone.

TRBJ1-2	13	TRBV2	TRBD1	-	CASRGDREDGYTF	TGTGCCAGCAGGGGGGACAGGGAGGATGGCTACACCTTC
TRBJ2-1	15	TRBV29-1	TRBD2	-	CSARPAGAIYNEQFF	TGCAGCGCTAGGCCAGCGGGGGCCATCTACAATGAGCAGTTCTTC
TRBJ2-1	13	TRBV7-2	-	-	CASSSGPCNEQFF	TGTGCCAGCAGCTCCGGACCTTGCAATGAGCAGTTCTTC
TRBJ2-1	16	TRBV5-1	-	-	CASSSLPDSSYNEQFF	TGCGCCAGCAGCTCCCTACCCGACAGCTCCTACAATGAGCAGTTCTTC
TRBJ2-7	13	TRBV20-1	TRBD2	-	CSAPGLDSREQYF	TGCAGTGCCCCGGGACTAGACTCCCGCGAGCAGTACTTC
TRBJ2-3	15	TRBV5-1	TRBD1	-	CASSFVTGGTDTQYF	TGCGCCAGCAGCTTTGTTACAGGGGGCACAGATACGCAGTATTTT
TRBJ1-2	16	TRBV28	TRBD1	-	CASSRPLGQAGEGYTF	TGTGCCAGCAGTCGACCCTTGGGACAGGCTGGGGAGGGCTACACCTTC
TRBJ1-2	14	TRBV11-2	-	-	CASSPFWGDYGYTF	TGTGCCAGCAGCCCCTTCTGGGGGGACTATGGCTACACCTTC
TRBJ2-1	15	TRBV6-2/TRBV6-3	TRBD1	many	CASSLTGPSYNEQFF	TGTGCCAGCAGTTTGACAGGGCCCTCCTACAATGAGCAGTTCTTC
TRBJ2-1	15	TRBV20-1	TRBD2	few	CSAPSGGAGHNEQFF	TGCAGTGCTCCCAGCGGGGGGGCGGGCCACAATGAGCAGTTCTTC
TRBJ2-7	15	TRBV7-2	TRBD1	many	CASSEGQGNPYEQYF	TGTGCCAGCAGCGAAGGACAGGGGAATCCCTACGAGCAGTACTTC
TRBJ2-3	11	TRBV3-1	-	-	CASNQGDTQYF	TGTGCCAGCAACCAGGGAGATACGCAGTATTTT
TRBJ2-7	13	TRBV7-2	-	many	CASIRDGSREQYF	TGTGCCAGCATCCGGGACGGCTCCCGAGAGCAGTACTTC
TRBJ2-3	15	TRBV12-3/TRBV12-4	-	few	CASSPRETRTDTQYF	TGTGCCAGCAGCCCCCGGGAGACCCGCACAGATACGCAGTATTTT
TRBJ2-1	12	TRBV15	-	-	CATSNPAYEQFF	TGTGCCACCAGCAATCCGGCTTACGAGCAGTTCTTC
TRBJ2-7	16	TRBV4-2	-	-	CASRGGASGILYEQYF	TGTGCCAGCAGGGGGGGGGCTAGCGGCATCCTCTACGAGCAGTACTTC
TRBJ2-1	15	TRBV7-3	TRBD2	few	CASSLGGGRSWEQFF	TGTGCCAGCAGCTTAGGCGGGGGGCGGTCCTGGGAGCAGTTCTTC
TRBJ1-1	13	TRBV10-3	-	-	CAILSHQNTEAFF	TGTGCCATCTTATCCCATCAGAACACTGAAGCTTTCTTT
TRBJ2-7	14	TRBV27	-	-	CASSLTKGPYEQYF	TGTGCCAGCAGTTTAACGAAAGGGCCCTACGAGCAGTACTTC
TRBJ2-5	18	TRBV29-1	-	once	CSVERGAGGRVLQETQYF	TGCAGCGTTGAACGGGGCGCAGGTGGTCGGGTACTCCAAGAGACCCAGTACTTC
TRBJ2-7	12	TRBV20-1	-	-	CSAKSSGYEQYF	TGCAGTGCTAAATCCTCGGGCTACGAGCAGTACTTC
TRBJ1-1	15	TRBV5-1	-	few	CASSLVRQSNTEAFF	TGCGCCAGCAGCTTGGTTCGCCAGTCGAACACTGAAGCTTTCTTT
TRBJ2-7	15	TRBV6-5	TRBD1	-	CASSYQGDFSYEQYF	TGTGCCAGCAGTTACCAGGGGGATTTCTCCTACGAGCAGTACTTC
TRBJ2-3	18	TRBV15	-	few	CATSIPGGDREPTDTQYF	TGTGCCACCAGCATCCCCGGGGGGGACAGAGAGCCCACAGATACGCAGTATTTT
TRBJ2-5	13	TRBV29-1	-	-	CSVETQERETQYF	TGCAGCGTTGAAACCCAGGAAAGGGAGACCCAGTACTTC
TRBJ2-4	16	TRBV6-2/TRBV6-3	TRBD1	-	CASSDLRTGARNIQYF	TGTGCCAGCAGTGACTTACGGACAGGGGCTAGGAACATTCAGTACTTC
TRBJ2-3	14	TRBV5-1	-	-	CASSPGRGPDTQYF	TGCGCCAGCAGCCCGGGACGGGGCCCAGATACGCAGTATTTT
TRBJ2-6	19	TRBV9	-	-	CASSGHRDDPNSGANVLTF	TGTGCCAGCAGCGGCCACAGGGACGATCCAAATTCTGGGGCCAACGTCCTGACTTTC
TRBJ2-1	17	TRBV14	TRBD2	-	CASSPRLAPVSYNEQFF	TGTGCCAGCAGCCCTAGACTAGCGCCGGTGTCCTACAATGAGCAGTTCTTC
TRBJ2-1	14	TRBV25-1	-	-	CASSEHAIYNEQFF	TGTGCCAGCAGTGAGCATGCTATCTACAATGAGCAGTTCTTC
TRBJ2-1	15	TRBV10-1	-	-	CASSQGVSSYNEQFF	TGCGCCAGCTCACAGGGAGTCAGCTCCTACAATGAGCAGTTCTTC
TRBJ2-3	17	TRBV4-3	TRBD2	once	CASSQELAGGPSDTQYF	TGCGCCAGCAGCCAAGAATTAGCGGGGGGCCCGTCAGATACGCAGTATTTT
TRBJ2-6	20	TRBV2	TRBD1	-	CASSVLDRALFSSGANVLTF	TGTGCCAGCAGTGTTTTGGACAGGGCCCTTTTTAGCTCTGGGGCCAACGTCCTGACTTTC
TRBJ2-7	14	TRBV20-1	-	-	CSASHADDIYEQYF	TGCAGTGCCAGCCACGCCGATGATATCTACGAGCAGTACTTC
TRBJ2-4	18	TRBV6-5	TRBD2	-	CASSYSITGTSGSYIQYF	TGTGCCAGCAGTTACTCGATTACGGGGACTAGCGGGAGTTACATTCAGTACTTC
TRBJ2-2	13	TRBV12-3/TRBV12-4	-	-	CASSGANTGELFF	TGTGCCAGCTCTGGTGCGAACACCGGGGAGCTGTTTTTT
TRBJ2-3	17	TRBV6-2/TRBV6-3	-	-	CASSYLLSAGATDTQYF	TGTGCCAGCAGTTACTTGCTCTCCGCGGGGGCCACAGATACGCAGTATTTT
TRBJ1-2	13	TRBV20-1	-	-	CSARDFRETGYTF	TGCAGTGCTAGAGATTTCCGGGAAACAGGCTACACCTTC
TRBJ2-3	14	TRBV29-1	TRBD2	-	CSVILAVSTDTQYF	TGCAGCGTGATACTAGCGGTGAGCACAGATACGCAGTATTTT
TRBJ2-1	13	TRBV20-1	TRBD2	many	CSARGTSGNEQFF	TGCAGTGCTAGAGGGACTAGCGGAAATGAGCAGTTCTTC
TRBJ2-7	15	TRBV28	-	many	CASSLLGGPVYEQYF	TGTGCCAGCAGTTTATTGGGGGGCCCAGTCTACGAGCAGTACTTC